This is a list of T cell receptor beta chains from one sample in a study of blood T cell repertoires in COVID-19. Sequencing used immunoSEQ multiplex PCR; TCRdb keeps in-frame clones, though not all of them. The sample holds 250,000 to 300,000 clones, more than 75% seen once. The sequenced material came from PBMCs or T cells enriched from blood (not recorded which). These receptors came from an older woman in a cohort exposed to, infected with or recovered from COVID-19 (not recorded which). CDR3s include the opening cysteine and the closing phenylalanine or tryptophan. A D gene is named only where the DNA matches it firmly. A clone size is listed for some rows: how often the clone was seen (once, few, many), or a class if it is expanded.

J: TRBJ2-1
V: TRBV3-1/TRBV3-2
D: .
size: .
DNA: TGTGCCAGCAGCCCTCCTAGCTATGAGCAGTTCTTC
CDR3: CASSPPSYEQFF

J: TRBJ1-3
V: TRBV6-5
D: .
size: .
DNA: TGTGCCAGCAGCCGAGGACAGTTCTCTGGAAACACCATATATTTT
CDR3: CASSRGQFSGNTIYF

J: TRBJ2-7
V: TRBV5-1
D: TRBD1
size: .
DNA: TGCGCCAGCAGCTCCGGGACAGGAAGAAGGTGGGACGAGCAGTACTTC
CDR3: CASSSGTGRRWDEQYF

J: TRBJ1-2
V: TRBV28
D: TRBD1
size: .
DNA: TGTGCCAGCAGCGCAAGGGGGCTGGGGGGCTACACCTTC
CDR3: CASSARGLGGYTF

J: TRBJ1-2
V: TRBV27
D: TRBD1
size: .
DNA: TGTGCCAGCAGTTATAAGGGGACAGGGGGCATCGGCTATGGCTACACCTTC
CDR3: CASSYKGTGGIGYGYTF

J: TRBJ1-6
V: TRBV13
D: .
size: few
DNA: TGTGCCAGCAGCTCCCTTGGTCGACAGGTGCGCAATTCACCCCTCCACTTT
CDR3: CASSSLGRQVRNSPLHF

J: TRBJ2-3
V: TRBV7-9
D: TRBD2
size: .
DNA: TGTGCCAGCAGTTGGGGACTAGCGGGAGAGGGCGATACGCAGTATTTT
CDR3: CASSWGLAGEGDTQYF

J: TRBJ2-1
V: TRBV24-1
D: TRBD1
size: .
DNA: TGTGCCACCAGTGACCCTGGACAGGCCTACAATGAGCAGTTCTTC
CDR3: CATSDPGQAYNEQFF

J: TRBJ2-5
V: TRBV5-4
D: TRBD2
size: .
DNA: TGTGCCAGCAGCTCGCGACGGGAGGACCCGCAAGAGACCCAGTACTTC
CDR3: CASSSRREDPQETQYF

J: TRBJ2-5
V: TRBV7-3
D: .
size: .
DNA: TGTGCCAGCAGCTTAACCCCACTAGGCCAAGAGACCCAGTACTTC
CDR3: CASSLTPLGQETQYF

J: TRBJ1-2
V: TRBV6-1
D: TRBD1
size: .
DNA: TGTGCCAGCAGTGAAACGGGACAGGGTAATCGCTACACCTTC
CDR3: CASSETGQGNRYTF

J: TRBJ2-7
V: TRBV2
D: .
size: .
DNA: TGTGCCAGCAGTACAAGAGGCGGGACCCCTCTCGAGCAGTACTTC
CDR3: CASSTRGGTPLEQYF

J: TRBJ2-5
V: TRBV7-2
D: .
size: .
DNA: TGTGCCAGCAGCTTAGGACGGGAGTCGGTGTGGGAGACCCAGTACTTC
CDR3: CASSLGRESVWETQYF

J: TRBJ2-1
V: TRBV3-1/TRBV3-2
D: .
size: .
DNA: TGTGCCAGCAGCCAAGGGACTGGGACCTACAATGAGCAGTTCTTC
CDR3: CASSQGTGTYNEQFF

J: TRBJ2-2
V: TRBV13
D: TRBD1
size: .
DNA: TGTGCCAGCAGCTTACCGGGACAGGGAGTGTCGGGGGAGCTGTTTTTT
CDR3: CASSLPGQGVSGELFF

J: TRBJ1-1
V: TRBV7-9
D: TRBD1
size: .
DNA: TGTGCCAGCAGCTCGTTGAAGGGGGCGCAGGCTTTCTTT
CDR3: CASSSLKGAQAFF

J: TRBJ1-2
V: TRBV21-1
D: .
size: .
DNA: TGTGCCAGCAGCAAAATTACAGATAGGTCTAACTATGGCTACACCTTC
CDR3: CASSKITDRSNYGYTF

J: TRBJ1-5
V: TRBV2
D: .
size: .
DNA: TGTGCCAGCAGTGAGTACCGCCTCGGTCAGCCCCAGCATTTT
CDR3: CASSEYRLGQPQHF

J: TRBJ2-7
V: TRBV7-9
D: TRBD1
size: .
DNA: TGTGCCAGCAGCTTTGGGGAGGGGACAGGGTACTACGAGCAGTACTTC
CDR3: CASSFGEGTGYYEQYF

J: TRBJ2-1
V: TRBV25-1
D: .
size: .
DNA: TGTGCCAGCAGTAGTGGACAGTTGAGCTCCTACAATGAGCAGTTCTTC
CDR3: CASSSGQLSSYNEQFF

J: TRBJ2-1
V: TRBV18
D: .
size: .
DNA: TGTGCCAGCTCACCGGTATCGGGCTCCTACAATGAGCAGTTCTTC
CDR3: CASSPVSGSYNEQFF

J: TRBJ2-6
V: TRBV28
D: .
size: few
DNA: TGTGCCAGCAGTTTAACCGCGATTGGGGCCAACGTCCTGACTTTC
CDR3: CASSLTAIGANVLTF

J: TRBJ1-5
V: TRBV6-5
D: .
size: .
DNA: TGTGCCAGCAGTTACTCGAGGGGGCAGCCCCAGCATTTT
CDR3: CASSYSRGQPQHF

J: TRBJ1-6
V: TRBV15
D: .
size: .
DNA: TGTGCCACCAGCAGAGATAGGGGGAGCTCCTATAATTCACCCCTCCACTTT
CDR3: CATSRDRGSSYNSPLHF

J: TRBJ1-6
V: TRBV15
D: .
size: .
DNA: TGTGCCACCAGCAGAGAAAATCGACAGTATAATTCACCCCTCCACTTT
CDR3: CATSRENRQYNSPLHF

J: TRBJ2-3
V: TRBV24-1
D: .
size: .
DNA: TGTGCCACCAGCGGGGGGACAGGCAGCACAGATACGCAGTATTTT
CDR3: CATSGGTGSTDTQYF

J: TRBJ2-7
V: TRBV30
D: TRBD1
size: .
DNA: TGTGCCTGGAACCTACAGGGGGACTCCTACGAGCAGTACTTC
CDR3: CAWNLQGDSYEQYF

J: TRBJ2-1
V: TRBV25-1
D: .
size: .
DNA: TGTGCCAGCAGTCCGGCGGGAATAAATAATGAGCAGTTCTTC
CDR3: CASSPAGINNEQFF

J: TRBJ2-5
V: TRBV7-2
D: .
size: .
DNA: TGTGCCAGCAGCTTTTTTAGCGGTGAAGAGACCCAGTACTTC
CDR3: CASSFFSGEETQYF

J: TRBJ2-7
V: TRBV27
D: TRBD2
size: .
DNA: TGTGCCAGCAGGAGTGGCGGGAGGGCCGAGCAGTACTTC
CDR3: CASRSGGRAEQYF

J: TRBJ2-5
V: TRBV6-5
D: TRBD2
size: .
DNA: TGTGCCAGCAGTTACACCCGGACTAGCGGACAAGAGACCCAGTACTTC
CDR3: CASSYTRTSGQETQYF

J: TRBJ2-3
V: TRBV5-1
D: .
size: .
DNA: TGCGCCAGCAGCTTATCCGGGTGGGATACGCAGTATTTT
CDR3: CASSLSGWDTQYF

J: TRBJ2-3
V: TRBV5-4
D: TRBD2
size: once
DNA: TGTGCCAGCAGCTTCCCCACTAGCGGAACTAGCACAGATACGCAGTATTTT
CDR3: CASSFPTSGTSTDTQYF

J: TRBJ2-2
V: TRBV7-8
D: TRBD1
size: .
DNA: TGTGCCAGCAGCCACAGGGGGCAGGTCACCGGGGAGCTGTTTTTT
CDR3: CASSHRGQVTGELFF

J: TRBJ1-4
V: TRBV7-2
D: .
size: .
DNA: TGTGCCAGCAGCTTAGTTGGGGCGATTACTAATGAAAAACTGTTTTTT
CDR3: CASSLVGAITNEKLFF

J: TRBJ1-5
V: TRBV19
D: TRBD1
size: .
DNA: TGTGCCAGTATCGCATCAGGGGGTAGTGTCCAGCCCCAGCATTTT
CDR3: CASIASGGSVQPQHF

J: TRBJ2-1
V: TRBV5-1
D: .
size: .
DNA: TGCGCCAGCAGCCCGCAGCCGGGTTGGGACACCCACAATGAGCAGTTCTTC
CDR3: CASSPQPGWDTHNEQFF

J: TRBJ2-3
V: TRBV5-1
D: .
size: .
DNA: TGCGCCAGCAGCCAGACAGTCACAGATACGCAGTATTTT
CDR3: CASSQTVTDTQYF

J: TRBJ2-5
V: TRBV28
D: TRBD2
size: .
DNA: TGTGCCAGCACCGCGGGAGTCGAGACCCAGTACTTC
CDR3: CASTAGVETQYF

J: TRBJ1-4
V: TRBV6-5
D: TRBD1
size: once
DNA: TGTGCCAGCAGACTGACAGGGAAAGAAAAACTGTTTTTT
CDR3: CASRLTGKEKLFF

J: TRBJ1-6
V: TRBV6-6
D: .
size: .
DNA: TGTGCCAGCAGTAGAGGACAGAGCTCCTATAATTCACCCCTCCACTTT
CDR3: CASSRGQSSYNSPLHF

J: TRBJ2-7
V: TRBV24-1
D: .
size: .
DNA: TGTGCCACCAGTGAGGGACATTCCTACGAGCAGTACTTC
CDR3: CATSEGHSYEQYF

J: TRBJ2-1
V: TRBV28
D: .
size: .
DNA: TGTGCCAGCACTCGCGGGGAATTCAATGAGCAGTTCTTC
CDR3: CASTRGEFNEQFF

J: TRBJ2-5
V: TRBV7-9
D: TRBD1
size: once
DNA: TGTGCCAGCAGCTCATTCCGGGACAGGGGGGAAGAGACCCAGTACTTC
CDR3: CASSSFRDRGEETQYF

J: TRBJ1-6
V: TRBV28
D: .
size: once
DNA: TGTGCCAGCAGTTTAGGCAGCTCCTATAATTCACCCCTCCACTTT
CDR3: CASSLGSSYNSPLHF

J: TRBJ2-7
V: TRBV19
D: .
size: .
DNA: TGTGCCAGTAGTATCAGGGGCGGGAGCTCCTACGAGCAGTACTTC
CDR3: CASSIRGGSSYEQYF

J: TRBJ1-4
V: TRBV28
D: .
size: .
DNA: TGTGCCAGCAGCGTACAGCCAACTAATGAAAAACTGTTTTTT
CDR3: CASSVQPTNEKLFF

J: TRBJ1-2
V: TRBV5-1
D: .
size: .
DNA: TGCGCCAGCAGCTTGGACAGGGCCTCCTATGGCTACACCTTC
CDR3: CASSLDRASYGYTF

J: TRBJ2-7
V: TRBV19
D: .
size: few
DNA: TGTGCCAGTATAAAGGACACGGCTGAGAGGGAGCAGTACTTC
CDR3: CASIKDTAEREQYF

J: TRBJ2-7
V: TRBV7-9
D: TRBD2
size: .
DNA: TGTGCCAGCAGTCTGACTAGCGGGACCTACGAGCAGTACTTC
CDR3: CASSLTSGTYEQYF

J: TRBJ2-3
V: TRBV5-6
D: TRBD2
size: .
DNA: TGTGCCAGCAGCCCGGCGGGGGGCTACACAGATACGCAGTATTTT
CDR3: CASSPAGGYTDTQYF

J: TRBJ1-2
V: TRBV11-2
D: TRBD1
size: .
DNA: TGTGCCAGCAGCTTAGTCCTACAGGGGGCTACCTATGGCTACACCTTC
CDR3: CASSLVLQGATYGYTF

J: TRBJ1-6
V: TRBV7-9
D: .
size: .
DNA: TGTGCCAGCAGCTTAGACACAGCAAATTCACCCCTCCACTTT
CDR3: CASSLDTANSPLHF

J: TRBJ2-7
V: TRBV5-1
D: .
size: once
DNA: TGCGCCAGCAGCCCGACCGAGAAACGGGGCGAGCAGTACTTC
CDR3: CASSPTEKRGEQYF

J: TRBJ2-2
V: TRBV7-8
D: TRBD2
size: once
DNA: TGTGCCAGCAGCTTAGCGGGAGCGGGAGGAGGCGGGGAGCTGTTTTTT
CDR3: CASSLAGAGGGGELFF

J: TRBJ2-7
V: TRBV11-1
D: .
size: .
DNA: TGTGCCAGCAGCTTAGACGGCACAGTCAGCTCCTACGAGCAGTACTTC
CDR3: CASSLDGTVSSYEQYF

J: TRBJ2-7
V: TRBV7-2
D: TRBD2
size: few
DNA: TGTGCCAGCAGCCCAGCCCCGGTGGGTGGGACTACCTACGAGCAGTACTTC
CDR3: CASSPAPVGGTTYEQYF

J: TRBJ2-2
V: TRBV24-1
D: .
size: .
DNA: TGTGCCACCAGGGCAGGGGAAAATTCCGGGGAGCTGTTTTTT
CDR3: CATRAGENSGELFF

J: TRBJ2-3
V: TRBV19
D: .
size: .
DNA: TGTGCCAGTAGTATAGCGGGAATTAGAGATACGCAGTATTTT
CDR3: CASSIAGIRDTQYF